Listed below are T cell receptor beta chains from one sample, sequenced in a study of blood T cell repertoires in COVID-19. Sequenced by immunoSEQ multiplex PCR; TCRdb stores in-frame clones only, minus some. Of 100,000 to 150,000 clones listed, about four fifths are singletons. The specimen was peripheral blood. The receptors come from a woman aged 60-75 years with acute or convalescent COVID-19. Both conserved end residues are part of each CDR3. A D gene is named only where the DNA matches it firmly. A row's size may be missing; if present it is once, few, many or a size class.

>TRBJ2-1|once|TRBV3-1/TRBV3-2|TRBD2
TGTGCCAGCAGCCCAGATGCGGGGACTAGCGGGGGGGCTCTATACAATGAGCAGTTCTTC
CASSPDAGTSGGALYNEQFF
>TRBJ2-7|NA|TRBV5-1|NA
TGCGCCAGCAGCTTGGACAGTCCTACCTACGAGCAGTACTTC
CASSLDSPTYEQYF
>TRBJ2-5|NA|TRBV24-1|TRBD2
TGTGCCACAGCACCGGGACTAGCGGGGCAAGAGACCCAGTACTTC
CATAPGLAGQETQYF
>TRBJ1-1|NA|TRBV9|TRBD1
TGTGCCAGCAGCTTATCCGGGACAGAGAACACTGAAGCTTTCTTT
CASSLSGTENTEAFF
>TRBJ1-5|NA|TRBV7-9|TRBD1
TGTGCCAGCAGCCCTAGCTGGACAGGGAATCAGCCCCAGCATTTT
CASSPSWTGNQPQHF
>TRBJ1-4|NA|TRBV19|NA
TGTGCCAGTAGTATACGGCCGGGGAAACTGTTTTTT
CASSIRPGKLFF
>TRBJ1-2|NA|TRBV18|TRBD1
TGTGCCAGCTCCCTCCTAGGGACAGGGATGGAAGGCTACACCTTC
CASSLLGTGMEGYTF
>TRBJ1-3|NA|TRBV3-1/TRBV3-2|NA
TGTGCCAGCAGCCCTTACCACAGCCTCTCTGGAAACACCATATATTTT
CASSPYHSLSGNTIYF
>TRBJ1-2|NA|TRBV7-9|NA
TGTGCCAGCAGCTTGGCGGACAGAAGGCACTATGGCTACACCTTC
CASSLADRRHYGYTF
>TRBJ1-2|NA|TRBV14|NA
TGTGCCAGCAGCCGGGAGGTGTTTAACTATGGCTACACCTTC
CASSREVFNYGYTF
>TRBJ1-2|NA|TRBV19|TRBD1
TGTGCCAGTAGTGGATCGACAGGGAACTATGGCTACACCTTC
CASSGSTGNYGYTF
>TRBJ2-1|NA|TRBV19|NA
TGTGCCAGTAGCTCTGGGCTTAACAATGAGCAGTTCTTC
CASSSGLNNEQFF
>TRBJ2-6|NA|TRBV21-1|NA
TGTGCCAGTAGGAAGCCAGGGAAGGACTCTGGGGCCAACGTCCTGACTTTC
CASRKPGKDSGANVLTF
>TRBJ1-3|once|TRBV5-4|TRBD1
TGTGCCAGCAGCCATGGAACGCGGGACAGGGGGTCTGGAAACACCATATATTTT
CASSHGTRDRGSGNTIYF
>TRBJ2-5|NA|TRBV11-2|TRBD1
TGTGCCAGCAGCTTAGATCTGGGGGGACAGGGACGACCTGGGGAGACCCAGTACTTC
CASSLDLGGQGRPGETQYF
>TRBJ2-5|NA|TRBV10-1|TRBD1
TGCGCCAGCAGTGAGACAGGGGGCGCGCAGACCCAGTACTTC
CASSETGGAQTQYF
>TRBJ2-1|NA|TRBV5-4|NA
TGTGCCAGCAGCAGGCAGGGAAACAATGAGCAGTTCTTC
CASSRQGNNEQFF
>TRBJ1-5|NA|TRBV18|NA
TGTGCCAGCTCACCACCTATGTCACCAGGGCTCAATCAGCCCCAGCATTTT
CASSPPMSPGLNQPQHF
>TRBJ2-5|NA|TRBV6-5|NA
TGTGCCAGCAAGGGGGGGAGTCGGGGACAAGAGACCCAGTACTTC
CASKGGSRGQETQYF
>TRBJ2-1|NA|TRBV4-1|TRBD2
TGCGCCAGCAGCCAGATTAGCGGGGGTACGTTTGAGCAGTTCTTC
CASSQISGGTFEQFF
>TRBJ2-2|NA|TRBV27|TRBD1
TGTGCCTTCCAAAACAGGGGCTGGAACACCGGGGAGCTGTTTTTT
CAFQNRGWNTGELFF
>TRBJ2-2|NA|TRBV12-3/TRBV12-4|NA
TGTGCCGTTTCCCGTGACACCGGGGAGCTGTTTTTT
CAVSRDTGELFF
>TRBJ1-6|NA|TRBV30|NA
TGTGCCTGGAGTGAAAAATTCGGGACTAATAATTCACCCCTCCACTTT
CAWSEKFGTNNSPLHF
>TRBJ1-2|NA|TRBV10-3|NA
TGTGCCATCAGTGAGCAGGAAATCTATGGCTACACCTTC
CAISEQEIYGYTF
>TRBJ1-3|NA|TRBV28|TRBD1
TGTGCCACCATCACCGGGACAGCTGGAAACACCATATATTTT
CATITGTAGNTIYF
>TRBJ2-2|NA|TRBV12-3/TRBV12-4|NA
TGTGCCAGCAGGATCGGGACTCTCGGGGAGCTGTTTTTT
CASRIGTLGELFF
>TRBJ1-1|NA|TRBV7-8|NA
TGTGCCAGCAGCTTAGCGCTTGGGGAGGAAGCTTTCTTT
CASSLALGEEAFF
>TRBJ2-5|few|TRBV6-5|NA
TGTGCCAGCAGTTACGGGGGGACCCAAGAGACCCAGTACTTC
CASSYGGTQETQYF
>TRBJ2-3|NA|TRBV6-6|TRBD2
TGTGCCAGCAGTTACCCTAGCGGGGGTGTCACAGATACGCAGTATTTT
CASSYPSGGVTDTQYF
>TRBJ2-7|few|TRBV27|NA
TGTGCCAGCATTGGGAGCTCCTACGAGCAGTACTTC
CASIGSSYEQYF
>TRBJ1-2|NA|TRBV11-2|NA
TGTGCCAGCAGCTTAACAGGGATTGGTGGCTACACCTTC
CASSLTGIGGYTF
>TRBJ2-5|NA|TRBV9|TRBD2
TGTGCCAGCAGCGTAGGACGGGGGGTCAAAGGCGGAGAGACCCAGTACTTC
CASSVGRGVKGGETQYF
>TRBJ1-5|NA|TRBV19|NA
TGTGCCAGTAGATTGCGGCCGAGCAATCAGCCCCAGCATTTT
CASRLRPSNQPQHF
>TRBJ1-6|NA|TRBV10-3|TRBD1
TGTGCCATCAGTGAGTCGATGGACAGGAATTCACCCCTCCACTTT
CAISESMDRNSPLHF
>TRBJ2-3|NA|TRBV5-1|NA
TGCGCCAGCAGCTGGGGGCAAGGGAGCGGCACAGATACGCAGTATTTT
CASSWGQGSGTDTQYF
>TRBJ2-3|NA|TRBV3-1/TRBV3-2|NA
TGTGCCAGCAGCCTCTCAGGGGCAGGAGATACGCAGTATTTT
CASSLSGAGDTQYF
>TRBJ1-1|NA|TRBV30|NA
TGTGCCTGGAGTGTCGTCCCGAACACTGAAGCTTTCTTT
CAWSVVPNTEAFF
>TRBJ1-2|NA|TRBV5-1|NA
TGCGCCAGCAGCCAAAGCGGGGCATCCCTCAGCAAGGGCTACACCTTC
CASSQSGASLSKGYTF
>TRBJ1-2|NA|TRBV3-1/TRBV3-2|NA
TGTGCCAGCAGCCAACTTAATGGCCCAAACTATGGCTACACCTTC
CASSQLNGPNYGYTF
>TRBJ1-4|NA|TRBV25-1|TRBD1
TGTGCCAGCAGCTCAGTCCCGGGACAGGGTTTAACTAATGAAAAACTGTTTTTT
CASSSVPGQGLTNEKLFF
>TRBJ2-3|NA|TRBV5-6|NA
TGTGCCAGCAGCAGCCGGTCTTATGTTCGGGAAACGCAGTATTTT
CASSSRSYVRETQYF
>TRBJ1-4|once|TRBV5-1|NA
TGCGCCAGCAGCCGATCGGCGGGGCTCTCCGATGAAAAACTGTTTTTT
CASSRSAGLSDEKLFF
>TRBJ1-2|NA|TRBV24-1|NA
TGTGCCACCAGTGACACCAGAACTATCTATGGCTACACCTTC
CATSDTRTIYGYTF
>TRBJ1-2|NA|TRBV2|NA
TGTGCCGCCGCGAAACTGGACTATGGCTACACCTTC
CAAAKLDYGYTF
>TRBJ1-5|NA|TRBV19|NA
TGTGCCAGTAGTCCCCGGGATTATAGCAATCAGCCCCAGCATTTT
CASSPRDYSNQPQHF
>TRBJ1-1|NA|TRBV7-8|NA
TGTGCCAGCAGCTTAGAGGCGACTGGGGGGACTGAAGCTTTCTTT
CASSLEATGGTEAFF
>TRBJ2-2|few|TRBV7-3|TRBD1
TGTGCCAGCAGCTTAATGGGTGCCCGACAGGGTTACACCGGGGAGCTGTTTTTT
CASSLMGARQGYTGELFF
>TRBJ1-2|NA|TRBV19|TRBD1
TGTGCCAGTAAGGCCGGGACAGGGTTTCTGTACTATGGCTACACCTTC
CASKAGTGFLYYGYTF
>TRBJ1-1|NA|TRBV18|NA
TGTGCCAGCTCACCACGGGCCCTTGAAGCTTTCTTT
CASSPRALEAFF
>TRBJ1-1|few|TRBV6-1|NA
TGTGCCAGCAGTGTACCCCCCGAAGCGGGGAGTACTGAAGCTTTCTTT
CASSVPPEAGSTEAFF
>TRBJ2-5|NA|TRBV28|TRBD1
TGTGCCAGCAGTCCCGCTGCCGGGACAGGGAGGGAGACCCAGTACTTC
CASSPAAGTGRETQYF
>TRBJ2-3|NA|TRBV18|NA
TGTGCCAGCTCACCGTCCCGGGCAAGGGGGACCACAGATACGCAGTATTTT
CASSPSRARGTTDTQYF